The 10 T cell receptor beta chains presented below share a single source sample, sequenced in a study of shared clonotypes between healthy human individuals. TCRdb keeps only in-frame clones here, not all; method: immunoSEQ multiplex PCR. The sample has about 2.2 million clones, about 93% seen once. Naive CD8 cells comprised CD45RO-negative, CCR7-positively selected cells, excluding terminally differentiated effector memory CD45RA+ cells. Sequencing input: naive CD8+ T cells from PBMCs. The receptors were sampled from a man younger than 35 in good health. Some clones in this sample may be carry-over from other donors' samples.

The chain joins TRBV7-9 to TRBJ2-1; perhaps TRBD2 as D (6 bases). Looked up from germline, CDR1 is SEHNR and CDR2 is FQNEAQ (reference sequence). The length of the CDR3 is 13 residues. V lost 1 base and J lost 9, with 10 bases in between. The CDR3 here is CASSLGPGLEQFF. CDR3 DNA sequence: TGTGCCAGCAGCTTAGGGCCGGGACTTGAGCAGTTCTTC.

The genes are TRBV27 and TRBJ1-4, with D possibly matching TRBD1 (6 bases). Trimming shortened V by 3 bases and J by 4 bases, and 15 bases separated the two germline ends. This CDR3 contains 16 residues. Germline values: CDR1 MNHEY, CDR2 SMNVEV (reference sequence). CDR3 coding DNA: TGTGCCAGCAGTTTCCGCAAGGGGGTATATAATGAAAAACTGTTTTTT. Residues: CASSFRKGVYNEKLFF.

This clone came up once. The J gene is TRBJ2-3, the V gene TRBV29-1; 7 bases align to TRBD1. Germline CDR1 is SQVTM and CDR2 is ANQGSEA. This CDR3 has 15 residues. Trimming removed 5 bases from V and 0 bases from J; junction bases left unmatched: 8. CDR3 in DNA: TGCAGCGTTTCCGACAGGGAAATTAGCACAGATACGCAGTATTTT. As protein: CSVSDREISTDTQYF.

The rearrangement links TRBV4-2 to TRBJ2-7; the D gene is possibly TRBD2 (5 bases). The CDR3 extends over 16 amino acids. V was pared by 4 bases and J by 5 bases, with 21 bases between. Looked up from germline, CDR1 is LGHNA and CDR2 is YNFKEQ. Written as DNA, the CDR3 is TGTGCCAGCAGCCCTCTAGCAGGTTTTAGCACACACGAGCAGTACTTC. It is translated as CASSPLAGFSTHEQYF.

The gene calls are TRBV7-6 and TRBJ2-7; D perhaps matches TRBD2 (5 bases). With 1 base removed from V and 1 base from J, the gap between germline ends came to 14 bases. CDR1 is SGHVS, CDR2 FNYEAQ, per germline. This CDR3 region has 16 residues. The CDR3 here is CASSLGYSDSSYEQYF. The CDR3 DNA reads TGTGCCAGCAGCTTAGGCTATTCGGACTCATCCTACGAGCAGTACTTC.

CDR3 nucleotide sequence: TGTGCCAGCAGCTTGGGTTATGGGACTAGCACTTACGAGCAGTACTTC. This codes for CASSLGYGTSTYEQYF. The chain links TRBV11-2 to TRBJ2-7, with 9 nucleotides matching TRBD2. The CDR3 has 16 amino acids. V was pared by 3 bases and J by 4 bases, with 10 bases of the junction left unmatched. Germline loops: CDR1 SGHAT, CDR2 FQNNGV.

The V gene is TRBV18, the J gene TRBJ2-7; perhaps TRBD1 as D (6 bases). Germline CDR1 KGHSH, CDR2 LQKENI. The V and J ends lost 4 bases and 2 bases respectively, with 12 bases between them. The CDR3 runs 14 residues. CDR3 sequence reads: CASSHRDIAYEQYF. The CDR3, as DNA: TGTGCCAGCTCACACCGGGACATAGCCTACGAGCAGTACTTC.

In DNA, the CDR3 is TGTGCCAGCAGCCATTCTGGGGCTAGCGGACGTCATAAAAACATTCAGTACTTC. Translated, it gives CASSHSGASGRHKNIQYF. The chain carries TRBV9 and TRBJ2-4; 7 nucleotides align to TRBD2. Germline loops: CDR1 SGDLS, CDR2 YYNGEE. The CDR3 sequence is 18 residues long. V lost 4 bases to trimming and J lost 4 bases; unmatched junction nucleotides: 17.

This clone appeared a single time. The genes are TRBV7-9 and TRBJ2-5; 8 nucleotides align to TRBD2. The germline V gene encodes CDR1 SEHNR and CDR2 FQNEAQ (reference sequence). The CDR3 extends over 15 amino acids. Trimming took 7 bases from V and 5 from J; bases not matched to a gene: 12. CDR3 bases: TGTGCCAGCACCGGCTTAGCGGGGCCCCCGGAGACCCAGTACTTC. Translated, it gives CASTGLAGPPETQYF. The complete variable domain, with remaining parts taken from reference TRBV7-9 and TRBJ2-5, reads DTGVSQNPRHKITKRGQNVTFRCDPISEHNRLYWYRQTLGQGPEFLTYFQNEAQLEKSRLLSDRFSAERPKGSFSTLEIQRTEQGDSAMYLCASTGLAGPPETQYFGPGTRLLVL.

A word on this clone: Other DNA sequences in this specimen translate into the identical CDR3. The chain links TRBV25-1 to TRBJ2-5; possibly TRBD1 for D (5 bases). V lost 7 bases and J lost 5, with 5 bases in between. CDR3 length equals 10 residues. The germline CDR1 and CDR2 sequences are MGHDK and SYGVNS. CDR3: CASKGETQYF. CDR3 DNA sequence: TGTGCCAGCAAGGGGGAGACCCAGTACTTC.